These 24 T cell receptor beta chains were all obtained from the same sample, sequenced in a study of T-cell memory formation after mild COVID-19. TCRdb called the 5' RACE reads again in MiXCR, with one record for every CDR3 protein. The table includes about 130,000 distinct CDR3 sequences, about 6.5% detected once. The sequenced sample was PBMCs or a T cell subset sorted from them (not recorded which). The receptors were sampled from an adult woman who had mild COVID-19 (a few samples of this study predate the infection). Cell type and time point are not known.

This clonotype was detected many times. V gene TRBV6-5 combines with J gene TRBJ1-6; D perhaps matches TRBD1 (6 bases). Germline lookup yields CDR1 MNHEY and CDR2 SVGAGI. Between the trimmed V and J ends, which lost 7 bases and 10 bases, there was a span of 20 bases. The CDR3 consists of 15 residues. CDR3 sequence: CASTLTGGARSPLHF. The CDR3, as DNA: TGTGCCAGCACCCTTACGGGGGGGGCAAGATCACCCCTCCACTTT.

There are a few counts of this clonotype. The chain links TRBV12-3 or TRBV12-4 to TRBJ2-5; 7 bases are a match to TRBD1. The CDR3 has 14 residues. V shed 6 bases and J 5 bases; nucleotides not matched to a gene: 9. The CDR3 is CASSPTGVVETQYF. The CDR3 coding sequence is TGTGCCAGCAGCCCAACAGGGGTGGTGGAGACCCAGTACTTC.

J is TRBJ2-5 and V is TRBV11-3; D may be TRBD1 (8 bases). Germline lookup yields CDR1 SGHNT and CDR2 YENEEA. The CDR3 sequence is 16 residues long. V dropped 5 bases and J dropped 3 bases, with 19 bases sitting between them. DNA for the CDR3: TGTGCCAGCAGCCCAGGGGGCCAGCGGGAAGAAGAGACCCAGTACTTC. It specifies CASSPGGQREEETQYF.

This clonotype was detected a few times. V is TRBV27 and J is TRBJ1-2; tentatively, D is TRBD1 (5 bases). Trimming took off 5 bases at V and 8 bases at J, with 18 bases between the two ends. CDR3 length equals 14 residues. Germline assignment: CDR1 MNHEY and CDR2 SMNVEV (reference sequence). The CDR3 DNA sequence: TGTGCCAGCAGTCCACGGACCTTTTCAGGGGGCTACACCTTC. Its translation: CASSPRTFSGGYTF.

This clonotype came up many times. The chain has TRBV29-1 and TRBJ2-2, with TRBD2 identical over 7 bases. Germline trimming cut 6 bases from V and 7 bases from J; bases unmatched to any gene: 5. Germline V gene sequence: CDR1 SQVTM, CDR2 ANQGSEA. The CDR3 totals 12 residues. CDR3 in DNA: TGCAGCGTCGGACTAGAAGGCGGGGAGCTGTTTTTT. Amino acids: CSVGLEGGELFF.

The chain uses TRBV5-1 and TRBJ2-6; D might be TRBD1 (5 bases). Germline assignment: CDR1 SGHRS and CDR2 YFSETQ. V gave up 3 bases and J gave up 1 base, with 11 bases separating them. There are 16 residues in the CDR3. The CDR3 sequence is CASSSVAGSGANVLTF. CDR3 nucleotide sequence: TGCGCCAGCAGCTCGGTCGCAGGGTCTGGGGCCAACGTCCTGACTTTC.

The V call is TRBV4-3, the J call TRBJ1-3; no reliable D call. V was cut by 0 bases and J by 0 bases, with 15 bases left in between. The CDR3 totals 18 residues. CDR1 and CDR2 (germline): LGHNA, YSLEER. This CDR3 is CASSQDGSLRSSGNTIYF. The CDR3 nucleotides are TGCGCCAGCAGCCAAGATGGTAGTTTAAGGTCCTCTGGAAACACCATATATTTT.

CDR3 DNA: TGTGCCAGCAGCCAAGGTGACGGGGGCAATCAGCCCCAGCATTTT. It translates to CASSQGDGGNQPQHF. The rearrangement joins TRBV3-1 to TRBJ1-5; no clear D gene. This CDR3 spans 15 amino acids. Germline-derived CDR1 and CDR2 are LGHDT and YNNKEL (reference sequence). V dropped 1 base and J dropped 2 bases, with 9 bases sitting between them.

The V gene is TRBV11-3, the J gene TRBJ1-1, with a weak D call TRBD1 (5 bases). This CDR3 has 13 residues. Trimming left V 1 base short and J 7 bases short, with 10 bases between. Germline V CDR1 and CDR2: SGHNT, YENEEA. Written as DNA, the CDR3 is TGTGCCAGCAGCTTAGGACAGAGGAGTGAAGCTTTCTTT. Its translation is CASSLGQRSEAFF.

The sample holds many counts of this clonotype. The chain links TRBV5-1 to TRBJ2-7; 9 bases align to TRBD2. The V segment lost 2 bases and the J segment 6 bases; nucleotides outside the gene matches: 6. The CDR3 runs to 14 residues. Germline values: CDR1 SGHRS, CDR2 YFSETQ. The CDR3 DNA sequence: TGCGCCAGCAGCTTTACTAGCGGGCAATTCGAGCAGTACTTC. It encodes CASSFTSGQFEQYF. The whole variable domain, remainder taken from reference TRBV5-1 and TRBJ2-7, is KAGVTQTPRYLIKTRGQQVTLSCSPISGHRSVSWYQQTPGQGLQFLFEYFSETQRNKGNFPGRFSGRQFSNSRSEMNVSTLELGDSALYLCASSFTSGQFEQYFGPGTRLTVT.

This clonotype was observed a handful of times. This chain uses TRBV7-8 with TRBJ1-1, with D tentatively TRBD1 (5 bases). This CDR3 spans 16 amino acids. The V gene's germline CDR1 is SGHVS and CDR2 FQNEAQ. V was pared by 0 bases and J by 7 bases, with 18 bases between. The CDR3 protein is CASSLAWGGMVREAFF. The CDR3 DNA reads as TGTGCCAGCAGCTTAGCGTGGGGGGGAATGGTCCGTGAAGCTTTCTTT.

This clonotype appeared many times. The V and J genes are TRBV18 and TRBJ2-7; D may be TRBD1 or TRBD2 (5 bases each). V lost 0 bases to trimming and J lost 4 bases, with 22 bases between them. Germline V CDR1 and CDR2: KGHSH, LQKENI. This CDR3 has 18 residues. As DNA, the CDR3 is TGTGCCAGCTCACCACCGGTTAGTCTGGCAGGGACCGAGTACGAGCAGTACTTC. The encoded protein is CASSPPVSLAGTEYEQYF. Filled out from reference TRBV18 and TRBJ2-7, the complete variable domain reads NAGVMQNPRHLVRRRGQEARLRCSPMKGHSHVYWYRQLPEEGLKFMVYLQKENIIDESGMPKERFSAEFPKEGPSILRIQQVVRGDSAAYFCASSPPVSLAGTEYEQYFGPGTRLTVT.

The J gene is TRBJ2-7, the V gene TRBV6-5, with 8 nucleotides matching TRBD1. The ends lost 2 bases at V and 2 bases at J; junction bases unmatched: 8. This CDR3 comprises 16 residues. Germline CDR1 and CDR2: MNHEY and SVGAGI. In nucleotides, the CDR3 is TGTGCCAGCAGTTACCTAACAGGGGGAGGAACCTACGAGCAGTACTTC. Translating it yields CASSYLTGGGTYEQYF.

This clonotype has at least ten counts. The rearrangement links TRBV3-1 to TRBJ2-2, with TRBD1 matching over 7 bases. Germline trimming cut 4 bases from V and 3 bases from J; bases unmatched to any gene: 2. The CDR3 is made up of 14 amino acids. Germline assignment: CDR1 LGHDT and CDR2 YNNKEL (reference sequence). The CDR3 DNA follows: TGTGCCAGCAGCCTCACAGGGGACACCGGGGAGCTGTTTTTT. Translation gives CASSLTGDTGELFF.

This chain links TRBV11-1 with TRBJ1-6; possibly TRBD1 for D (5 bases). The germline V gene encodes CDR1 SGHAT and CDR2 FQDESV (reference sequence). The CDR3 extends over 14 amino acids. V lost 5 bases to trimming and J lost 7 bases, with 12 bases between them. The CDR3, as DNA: TGTGCCAGCAGCCCCCGGCGACAGAATTCACCCCTCCACTTT. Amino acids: CASSPRRQNSPLHF.

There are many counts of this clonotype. CDR3 coding DNA: TGTGCCATCAGTACCGCGGGACCTTACGAGCAGTACTTC. As protein: CAISTAGPYEQYF. V is TRBV10-3 and J is TRBJ2-7, with D perhaps matching TRBD2 (6 bases). V was clipped by 5 bases and J by 4 bases, with 12 bases between them. The germline V gene encodes CDR1 ENHRY and CDR2 SYGVKD. This CDR3 has 13 amino acids.

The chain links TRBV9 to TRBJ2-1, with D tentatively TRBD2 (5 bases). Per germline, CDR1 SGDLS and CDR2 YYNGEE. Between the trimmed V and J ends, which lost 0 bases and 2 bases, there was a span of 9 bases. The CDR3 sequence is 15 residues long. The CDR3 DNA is TGTGCCAGCAGCGTAGAAAGGGAGACCTACAATGAGCAGTTCTTC. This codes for CASSVERETYNEQFF.

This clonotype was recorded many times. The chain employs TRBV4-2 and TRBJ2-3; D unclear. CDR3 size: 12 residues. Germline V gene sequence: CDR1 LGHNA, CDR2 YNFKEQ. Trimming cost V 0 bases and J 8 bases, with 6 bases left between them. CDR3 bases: TGTGCCAGCAGCCAAGAGTGGGCTACGCAGTATTTT. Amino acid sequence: CASSQEWATQYF.

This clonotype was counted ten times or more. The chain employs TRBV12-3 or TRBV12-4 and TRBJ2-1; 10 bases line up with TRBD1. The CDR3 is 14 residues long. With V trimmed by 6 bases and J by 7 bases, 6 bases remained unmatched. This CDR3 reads CASRGQGFLNEQFF. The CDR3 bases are TGTGCCAGCAGGGGACAGGGGTTTTTAAATGAGCAGTTCTTC.

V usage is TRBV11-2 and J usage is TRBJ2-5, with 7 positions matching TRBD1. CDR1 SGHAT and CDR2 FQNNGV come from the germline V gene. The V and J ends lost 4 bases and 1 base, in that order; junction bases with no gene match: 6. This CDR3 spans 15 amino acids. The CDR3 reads CASSSIQGSQETQYF. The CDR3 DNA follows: TGTGCCAGCAGCTCAATACAGGGGTCCCAAGAGACCCAGTACTTC. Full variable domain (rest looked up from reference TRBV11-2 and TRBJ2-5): EAGVAQSPRYKIIEKRQSVAFWCNPISGHATLYWYQQILGQGPKLLIQFQNNGVVDDSQLPKDRFSAERLKGVDSTLKIQPAKLEDSAVYLCASSSIQGSQETQYFGPGTRLLVL.

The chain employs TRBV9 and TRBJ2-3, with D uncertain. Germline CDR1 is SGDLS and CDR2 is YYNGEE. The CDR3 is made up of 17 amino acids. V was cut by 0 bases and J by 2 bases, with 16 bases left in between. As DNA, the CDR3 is TGTGCCAGCAGCGTAGCTTCGACTTCTCAACACACAGATACGCAGTATTTT. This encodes CASSVASTSQHTDTQYF.

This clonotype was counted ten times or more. The CDR3 loop reads CASSLSRTLDTQYF. For the CDR3, the DNA is TGTGCCAGCAGCCTTTCTAGGACCTTAGATACGCAGTATTTT. The gene calls are TRBV7-2 and TRBJ2-3; D is ambiguous. Germline assignment: CDR1 SGHTA and CDR2 FQGNSA. Trimming stripped 5 bases from V and 5 bases from J, with 14 bases between. The CDR3 covers 14 residues. The complete variable domain, with remaining parts taken from reference TRBV7-2 and TRBJ2-3, reads GAGVSQSPSNKVTEKGKDVELRCDPISGHTALYWYRQSLGQGLEFLIYFQGNSAPDKSGLPSDRFSAERTGGSVSTLTIQRTQQEDSAVYLCASSLSRTLDTQYFGPGTRLTVL.

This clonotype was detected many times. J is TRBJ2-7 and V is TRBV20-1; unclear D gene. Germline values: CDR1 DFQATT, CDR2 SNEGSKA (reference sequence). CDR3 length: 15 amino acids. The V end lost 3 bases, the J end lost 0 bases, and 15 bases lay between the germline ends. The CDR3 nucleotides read TGCAGTGCTAGTATTCGGGCGGACGGCTCCTACGAGCAGTACTTC. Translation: CSASIRADGSYEQYF.

CDR3 in DNA: TGTGCCATCAGTGGTGGGGTCTACAATGAGCAGTTCTTC. As protein: CAISGGVYNEQFF. The chain couples TRBV10-3 to TRBJ2-1; D is ambiguous. Germline CDR1 ENHRY, CDR2 SYGVKD. V lost 4 bases, J lost 3 bases, and 7 bases lay in between. The CDR3 contains 13 residues.